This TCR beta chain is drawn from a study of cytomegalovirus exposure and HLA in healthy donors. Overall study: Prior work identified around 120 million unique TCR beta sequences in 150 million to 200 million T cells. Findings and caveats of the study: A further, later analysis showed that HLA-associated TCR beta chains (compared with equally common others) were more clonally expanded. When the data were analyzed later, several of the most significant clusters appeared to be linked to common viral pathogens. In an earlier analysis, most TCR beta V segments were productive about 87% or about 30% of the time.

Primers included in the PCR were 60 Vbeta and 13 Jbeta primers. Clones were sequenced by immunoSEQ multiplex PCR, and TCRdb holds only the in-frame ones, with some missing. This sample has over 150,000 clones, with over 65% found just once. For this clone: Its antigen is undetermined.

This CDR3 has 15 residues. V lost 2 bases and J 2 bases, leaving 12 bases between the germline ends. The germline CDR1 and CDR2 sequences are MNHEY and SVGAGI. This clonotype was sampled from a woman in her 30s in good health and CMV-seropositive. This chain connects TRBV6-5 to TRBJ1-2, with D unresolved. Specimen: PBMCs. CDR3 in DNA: TGTGCCAGCAGTTACATCGGGGAGGGCAACTATGGCTACACCTTC. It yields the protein CASSYIGEGNYGYTF.